This TCR beta chain was recovered during a study of blood T cell repertoires in COVID-19. Data came from immunoSEQ multiplex PCR; TCRdb stores just in-frame clones and leaves some out. This table has fewer than 130,000 clones, approximately 84% appearing once. Sample: peripheral blood. The source is a human donor in a cohort sampled during active COVID-19.

The CDR3 nucleotides read TGTGCCAGCAGCATTGGGGGGACAGGGGGATTCGAGACCCAGTACTTC. Amino acid sequence: CASSIGGTGGFETQYF. The chain couples TRBV28 to TRBJ2-5; 11 nucleotides align to TRBD1. Germline CDR1 and CDR2: MDHEN and SYDVKM. The CDR3 length is 16 residues. Trimming took 6 bases from V and 5 from J; bases not matched to a gene: 11.